Below are 4 T cell receptor beta chains sequenced from a single sample in a study of somatic mutations in cytotoxic T cells in rheumatoid arthritis. Measured with immunoSEQ multiplex PCR; TCRdb has only the in-frame clones, and not every one. Of under 11,000 clones listed, over 70% are singletons. Sequences were obtained from CD8+ T cells sorted from blood. The receptor set was obtained from a man between 45 and 60 years old in good health.

In regard to this clone: A far larger clone lies a single base away; this is likely a read error. The sample has other DNA sequences that encode this CDR3 too. The rearrangement links TRBV4-1 to TRBJ2-7; 7 bases align to TRBD1. This CDR3 is built from 15 residues. V shed 3 bases and J 9 bases; nucleotides not matched to a gene: 14. Germline loops: CDR1 MGHRA, CDR2 YSYEKL. The CDR3 is CASSQTGTVLMGQYF. CDR3 in DNA: TGCGCCAGCAGCCAGACCGGGACAGTCCTGATGGGGCAGTACTTC.

In this sample, this clone is medium-sized. V usage is TRBV4-3 and J usage is TRBJ1-1; 9 bases match TRBD1. The V gene's germline CDR1 is LGHNA and CDR2 YSLEER. The length of the CDR3 is 18 residues. With V trimmed by 3 bases and J by 1 base, 12 bases remained unmatched. The chain's CDR3 is CASSQPGQGYSGNTEAFF. In DNA, the CDR3 is TGCGCCAGCAGCCAGCCGGGACAGGGATACTCGGGGAACACTGAAGCTTTCTTT.

This clone occurred once. The rearrangement joins TRBV9 to TRBJ2-3, with 9 bases aligning to TRBD2. Germline V gives CDR1 SGDLS, CDR2 YYNGEE. CDR3 length equals 14 residues. V dropped 7 bases and J dropped 2; count of bases not matched to a gene: 5. CDR3 residues: CASSPSGATDTQYF. The CDR3 coding sequence is TGTGCCAGCTCTCCTAGCGGGGCCACAGATACGCAGTATTTT.

By share, this clone ranks as medium-sized. The chain uses TRBV9 and TRBJ2-7; perhaps TRBD1 as D (6 bases). CDR1 is SGDLS, CDR2 YYNGEE, per germline. This CDR3 region has 14 residues. V was trimmed by 3 bases and J by 2 bases, leaving 12 bases between them. The CDR3 here is CASSETGFPYEQYF. The DNA of the CDR3 is TGTGCCAGCAGCGAAACAGGGTTCCCCTACGAGCAGTACTTC.